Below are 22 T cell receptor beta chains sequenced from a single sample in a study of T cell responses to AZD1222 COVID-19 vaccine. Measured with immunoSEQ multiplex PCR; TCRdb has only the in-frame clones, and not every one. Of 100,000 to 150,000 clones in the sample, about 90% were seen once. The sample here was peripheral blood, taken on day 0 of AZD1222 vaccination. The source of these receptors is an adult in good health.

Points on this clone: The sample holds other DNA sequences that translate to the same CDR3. DNA of the CDR3: TGTGCCAGCAGCCTTACAGATACGCAGTATTTT. Protein product: CASSLTDTQYF. The V call is TRBV12-3 or TRBV12-4, the J call TRBJ2-3; D is undetermined. This CDR3 contains 11 residues. V was cut by 6 bases and J by 3 bases, with 4 bases left in between.

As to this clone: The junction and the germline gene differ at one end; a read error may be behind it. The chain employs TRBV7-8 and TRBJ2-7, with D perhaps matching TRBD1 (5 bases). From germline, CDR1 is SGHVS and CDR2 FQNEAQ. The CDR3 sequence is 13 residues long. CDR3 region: CASSLNLGQKGHF. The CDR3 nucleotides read TGTGCCAGCAGCCTCAATCTAGGACAAAAGGGGCACTTC. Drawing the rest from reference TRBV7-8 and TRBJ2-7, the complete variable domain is GAGVSQSPRYKVAKRGQDVALRCDPISGHVSLFWYQQALGQGPEFLTYFQNEAQLDKSGLPSDRFFAERPEGSVSTLKIQRTQQEDSAVYLCASSLNLGQKGHFGPGTRLTVT.

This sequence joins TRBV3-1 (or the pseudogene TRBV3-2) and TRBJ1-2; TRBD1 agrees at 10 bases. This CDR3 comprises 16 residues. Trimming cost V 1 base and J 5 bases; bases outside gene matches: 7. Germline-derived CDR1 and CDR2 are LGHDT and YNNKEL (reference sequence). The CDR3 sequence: CASSQAWTGGSYGYTF. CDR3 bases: TGTGCCAGCAGCCAAGCCTGGACAGGGGGGTCTTATGGCTACACCTTC.

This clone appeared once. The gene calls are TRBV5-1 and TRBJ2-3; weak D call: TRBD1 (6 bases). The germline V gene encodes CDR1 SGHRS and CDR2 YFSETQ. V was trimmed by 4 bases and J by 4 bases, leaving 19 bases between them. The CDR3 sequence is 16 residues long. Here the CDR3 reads CASSPHRDTASDTQYF. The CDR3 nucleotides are TGCGCCAGCAGCCCGCACCGGGACACAGCCTCAGATACGCAGTATTTT.

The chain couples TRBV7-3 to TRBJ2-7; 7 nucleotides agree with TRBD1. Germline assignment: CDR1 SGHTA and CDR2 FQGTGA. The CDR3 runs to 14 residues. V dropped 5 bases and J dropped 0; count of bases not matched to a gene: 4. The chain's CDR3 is CASSPRGNSYEQYF. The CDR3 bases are TGTGCCAGCAGCCCCAGGGGGAACTCCTACGAGCAGTACTTC.

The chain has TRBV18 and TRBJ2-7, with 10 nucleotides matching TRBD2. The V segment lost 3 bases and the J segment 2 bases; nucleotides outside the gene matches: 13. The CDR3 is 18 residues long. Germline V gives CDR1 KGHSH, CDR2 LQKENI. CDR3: CASSPLVLGTSVPYEQYF. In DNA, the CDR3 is TGTGCCAGCTCACCGTTGGTTTTAGGGACTAGCGTACCCTACGAGCAGTACTTC.

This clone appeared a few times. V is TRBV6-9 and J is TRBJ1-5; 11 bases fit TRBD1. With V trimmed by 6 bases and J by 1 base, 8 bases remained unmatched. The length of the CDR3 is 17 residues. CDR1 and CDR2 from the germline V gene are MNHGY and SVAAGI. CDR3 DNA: TGTGCCAGCAGGGCCGGGACAGGGGGTAACAGCAATCAGCCCCAGCATTTT. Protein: CASRAGTGGNSNQPQHF.

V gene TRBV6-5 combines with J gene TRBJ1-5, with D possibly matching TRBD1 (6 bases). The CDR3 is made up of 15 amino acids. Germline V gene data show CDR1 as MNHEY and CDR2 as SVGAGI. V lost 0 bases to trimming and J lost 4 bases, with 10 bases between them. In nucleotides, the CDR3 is TGTGCCAGCAGTTACTCATCGGGGGCGAATCAGCCCCAGCATTTT. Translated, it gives CASSYSSGANQPQHF.

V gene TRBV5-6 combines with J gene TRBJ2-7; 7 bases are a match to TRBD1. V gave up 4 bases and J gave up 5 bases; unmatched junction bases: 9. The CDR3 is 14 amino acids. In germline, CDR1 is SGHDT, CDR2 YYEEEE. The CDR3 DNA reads TGTGCCAGCAGCCCAGAGACAGGGTCCCACGAGCAGTACTTC. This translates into CASSPETGSHEQYF.

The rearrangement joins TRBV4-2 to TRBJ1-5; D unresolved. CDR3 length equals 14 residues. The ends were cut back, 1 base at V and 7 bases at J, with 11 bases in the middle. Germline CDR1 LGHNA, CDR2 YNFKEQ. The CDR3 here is CASSQVLNGQPQHF. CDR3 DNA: TGTGCCAGCAGCCAAGTTTTGAACGGACAGCCCCAGCATTTT.

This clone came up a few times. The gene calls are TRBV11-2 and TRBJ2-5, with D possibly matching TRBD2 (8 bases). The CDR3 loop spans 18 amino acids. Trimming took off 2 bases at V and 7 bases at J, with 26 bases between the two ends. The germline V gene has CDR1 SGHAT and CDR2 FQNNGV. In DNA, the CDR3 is TGTGCCAGCAGCTTATCCGGGGGGGACAGCCTAACAAGAGGGACCCAGTACTTC. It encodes CASSLSGGDSLTRGTQYF.

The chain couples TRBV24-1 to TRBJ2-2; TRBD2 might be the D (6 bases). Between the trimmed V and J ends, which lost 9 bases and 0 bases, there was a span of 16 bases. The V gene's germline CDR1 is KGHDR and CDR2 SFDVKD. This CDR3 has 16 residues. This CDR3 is CATAGPSATNTGELFF. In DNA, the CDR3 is TGTGCCACCGCGGGACCGAGCGCGACGAACACCGGGGAGCTGTTTTTT.

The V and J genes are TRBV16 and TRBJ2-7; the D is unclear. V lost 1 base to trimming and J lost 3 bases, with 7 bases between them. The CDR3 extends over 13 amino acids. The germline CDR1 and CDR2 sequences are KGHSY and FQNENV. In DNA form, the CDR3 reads TGTGCCAGCAGCCAATACGCTAGCTACGAGCAGTACTTC. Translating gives CASSQYASYEQYF. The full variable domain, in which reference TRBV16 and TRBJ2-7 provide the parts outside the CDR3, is GEEVAQTPKHLVRGEGQKAKLYCAPIKGHSYVFWYQQVLKNEFKFLISFQNENVFDETGMPKERFSAKCLPNSPCSLEIQATKLEDSAVYFCASSQYASYEQYFGPGTRLTVT.

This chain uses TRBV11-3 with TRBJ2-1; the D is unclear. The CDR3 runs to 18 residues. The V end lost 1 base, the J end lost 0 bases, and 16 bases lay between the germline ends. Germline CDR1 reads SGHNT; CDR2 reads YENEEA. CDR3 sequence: CASSLVTWRLSSYNEQFF. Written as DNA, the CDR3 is TGTGCCAGCAGCTTAGTGACCTGGCGGTTAAGCTCCTACAATGAGCAGTTCTTC.

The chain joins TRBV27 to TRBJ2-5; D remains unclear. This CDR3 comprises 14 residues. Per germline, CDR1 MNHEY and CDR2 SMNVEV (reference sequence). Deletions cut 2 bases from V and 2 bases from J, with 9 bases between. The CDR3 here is CASSLTAAQETQYF. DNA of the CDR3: TGTGCCAGCAGTTTAACTGCAGCGCAAGAGACCCAGTACTTC.

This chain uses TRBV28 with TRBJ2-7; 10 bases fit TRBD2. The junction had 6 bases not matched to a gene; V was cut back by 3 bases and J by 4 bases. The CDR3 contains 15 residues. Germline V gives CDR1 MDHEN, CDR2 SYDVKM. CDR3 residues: CASSFPVSGRYEQYF. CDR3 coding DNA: TGTGCCAGCAGTTTCCCGGTTAGCGGGAGGTACGAGCAGTACTTC.

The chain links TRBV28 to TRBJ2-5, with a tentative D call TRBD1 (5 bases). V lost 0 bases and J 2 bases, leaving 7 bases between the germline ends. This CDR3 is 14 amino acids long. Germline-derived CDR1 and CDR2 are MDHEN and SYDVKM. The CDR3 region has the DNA TGTGCCAGCAGTTTATGGACAGAGCAAGAGACCCAGTACTTC. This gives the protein CASSLWTEQETQYF. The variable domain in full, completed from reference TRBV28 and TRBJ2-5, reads DVKVTQSSRYLVKRTGEKVFLECVQDMDHENMFWYRQDPGLGLRLIYFSYDVKMKEKGDIPEGYSVSREKKERFSLILESASTNQTSMYLCASSLWTEQETQYFGPGTRLLVL.

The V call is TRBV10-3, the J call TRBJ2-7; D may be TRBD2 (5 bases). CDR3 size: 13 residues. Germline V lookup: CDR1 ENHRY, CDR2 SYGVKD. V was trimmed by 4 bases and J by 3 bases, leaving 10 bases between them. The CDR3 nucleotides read TGTGCCATCAGTGTCCGGGGAATCTACGAGCAGTACTTC. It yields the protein CAISVRGIYEQYF.

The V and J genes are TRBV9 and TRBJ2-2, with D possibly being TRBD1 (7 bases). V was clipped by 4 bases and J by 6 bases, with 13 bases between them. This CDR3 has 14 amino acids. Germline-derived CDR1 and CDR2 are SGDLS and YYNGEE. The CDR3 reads CASSPTGRPGELFF. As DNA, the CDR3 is TGTGCCAGCAGCCCGACAGGGAGGCCCGGGGAGCTGTTTTTT.

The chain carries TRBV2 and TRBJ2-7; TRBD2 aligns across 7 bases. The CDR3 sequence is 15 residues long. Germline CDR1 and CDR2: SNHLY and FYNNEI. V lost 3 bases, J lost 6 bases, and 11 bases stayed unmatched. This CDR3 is CASSDEGGRVAEQYF. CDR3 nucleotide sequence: TGTGCCAGCAGTGACGAGGGAGGGAGGGTTGCCGAGCAGTACTTC.

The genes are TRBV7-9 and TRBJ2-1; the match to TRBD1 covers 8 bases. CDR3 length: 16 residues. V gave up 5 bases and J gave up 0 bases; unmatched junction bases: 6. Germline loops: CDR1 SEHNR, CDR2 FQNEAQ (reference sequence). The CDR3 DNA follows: TGTGCCAGCAGCCCTAGGACAGGGAGCTCCTACAATGAGCAGTTCTTC. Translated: CASSPRTGSSYNEQFF.

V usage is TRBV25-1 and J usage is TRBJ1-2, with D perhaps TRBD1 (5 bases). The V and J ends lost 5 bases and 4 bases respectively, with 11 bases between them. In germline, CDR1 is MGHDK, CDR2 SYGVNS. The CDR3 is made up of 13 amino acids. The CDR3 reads CASSPPGSYGYTF. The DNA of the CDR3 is TGTGCCAGCAGTCCGCCAGGGAGCTATGGCTACACCTTC.